This note documents a single TCR beta chain sequence. Participants were aged roughly 18 to 89 years from around 26 US areas. Assignment of participants to cohorts was predicated upon participant-reported clinical history. This entry belongs to a study of blood T cell repertoires in COVID-19. For the study at large: Acute-phase and convalescent COVID-19 samples originated in the United States, Italy and Spain.

Only in-frame clones appear in the TCRdb table, and some are missing; sequencing was by immunoSEQ multiplex PCR. The repertoire holds approximately 450,000 clones, with 70% to 90% as singletons. CDR3 size: 15 residues. CDR1 is LGHDT and CDR2 is YNNKEL in the germline V gene (reference sequence). Trimming removed 4 bases from V and 4 bases from J; junction bases left unmatched: 6. V gene TRBV3-1 (or the pseudogene TRBV3-2) combines with J gene TRBJ2-1, with 8 positions matching TRBD2. The sequencing input was PBMCs or T cells enriched from blood (not recorded which). This sequence originates from a woman between 18 and 29 years old with acute COVID-19. The CDR3 DNA sequence: TGTGCCAGCAGCCCGGGACTAGTCAAATACAATGAGCAGTTCTTC. Translating it yields CASSPGLVKYNEQFF.